The entry below describes one TCR beta chain. As yet, its antigen is unknown. TCRdb reanalysed the reads using MiXCR and keeps one entry per CDR3 protein. The sample has 350,000 to 400,000 distinct CDR3 sequences, nearly 35% seen once. These data are taken from a study of T cell repertoires in cytomegalovirus infection. Across the whole study: Recently described HLA-C-restricted plus well-studied HLA-B-restricted CMV epitopes were used. TCR beta signatures that were public indicated CMV infection and matching HLA type. Overall study findings and caveats: Dominating the ex vivo response were TCR beta clonotypes that were CMV-specific and HLA-C-restricted.

The J segment lost 0 bases and the V segment lost 2 bases, leaving 3 bases of the junction unmatched. CDR3 size: 16 residues. The germline V gene has CDR1 MNHEY and CDR2 SVGEGT. The rearrangement links TRBV6-2 or TRBV6-3 to TRBJ2-7, with 11 bases matching TRBD2. This material consisted of cultured PBMCs, taken from culture after CMV antigen stimulation. This clonotype was obtained from a human donor in good health (CMV status not recorded). Some clones in this sample may be carry-over from other donors' samples. The CDR3 DNA sequence: TGTGCCAGCAGTTACGGTAGCGGGAGGGGCTCCTACGAGCAGTACTTC. Its protein is CASSYGSGRGSYEQYF.